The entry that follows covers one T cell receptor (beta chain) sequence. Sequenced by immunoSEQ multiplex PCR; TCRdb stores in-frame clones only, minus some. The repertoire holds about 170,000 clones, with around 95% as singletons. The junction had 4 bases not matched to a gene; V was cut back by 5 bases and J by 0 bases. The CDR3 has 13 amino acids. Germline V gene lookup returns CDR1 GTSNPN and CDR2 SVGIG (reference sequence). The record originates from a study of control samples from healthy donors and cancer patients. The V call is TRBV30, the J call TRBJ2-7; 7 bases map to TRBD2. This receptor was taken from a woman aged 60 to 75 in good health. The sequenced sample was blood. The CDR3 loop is CAWEGGNSYEQYF. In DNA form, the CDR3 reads TGTGCCTGGGAGGGAGGGAACTCCTACGAGCAGTACTTC.